One T cell receptor beta chain is described in this entry. This clonotype was found a few times. Its binding antigen is unknown. No much larger clone is present one base from it, and per-base qualities are unavailable. PBMCs were isolated by Ficoll-Paque density gradient centrifugation. The data derive from a study of T-cell memory formation after mild COVID-19 (dated by TCRdb to about 2021). In terms of the full investigation: TCR sequence clusters from the two donors were found to be largely donor specific. In two donors, T-cell clones that expanded and contracted after mild COVID-19 were followed by sequencing TCRalpha and TCRbeta repertoires longitudinally. Two young, previously healthy adult volunteers made up the cohort, one male and one female.

Overall study results and their limits: SARS-CoV-2 specificity was not confirmed for the second-wave clones peaking on day 37. Contracting CD4+ clones appeared mostly in the CM and EM memory subsets, whereas CD8+ clones were enriched in EMRA. Some responding clones were detected in pre-infection memory, suggesting pre-existing cross-reactive memory T cells joined the SARS-CoV-2 response. The study included only a couple of mild cases, and larger cohorts that include severe cases with pre-infection samples were judged to be necessary. Clones contracting from day 15 to 85 had balanced CD4/CD8 phenotypes, while a second wave expanding from day 15 to 37 was biased towards CD4+.

The CDR3 sequence holds 14 residues, the cysteine and phenylalanine included. Just CDR3 DNA is preserved here, 42 bases in frame from base 1. Relative to germline, V is 5 bases shorter and J is 4 bases shorter, with 15 bases between their ends. The germline V gene specifies SGHTA as CDR1 and FQGTGA as CDR2. TCRdb shows the sequencer as Illumina NovaSeq 6000. cDNA libraries for TCRalpha and TCRbeta were prepared by 5'RACE using constant-segment primers, with sample barcodes and unique molecular identifiers added. RNA was extracted from every sample with Trizol reagent. The libraries were amplified in two PCR steps, and the second step added a second sample barcode and Illumina TruSeq adapters. The libraries were sequenced on an Illumina NovaSeq using 2 x 150 bp paired-end reads. The original methods were these. With migec v1.2.7, reads were demultiplexed and then collapsed into UMI-guided consensus sequences. With mixcr v2.1.11, UMI consensuses were aligned to TRA and TRB V and J templates and assembled into clonotypes. Clonotypes were classified as expanded or contracted when called significant by both edgeR and NoisET, with noise models trained on biological replicates. For edgeR calls, the thresholds were a false discovery rate-adjusted p below 0.01 and a log2 fold-change of 1. As an exploratory analysis of dynamics, max-normalized trajectories of the 1000 most abundant clonotypes were examined with PCA combined with hierarchical clustering. Each responding clone was given a CD4 or CD8 phenotype based on the CD4+ and CD8+ repertoires, which had been sequenced separately. TCRdb reran the public reads through fastp at Q25 and MiXCR, keeping productive beta chains. Entries that share a CDR3 protein sequence are merged under the most common genes and DNA. The V and J calls come from TCRdb's annotation, not from the publication. The sample data list 190,000 or so distinct CDR3 sequences, and around a fifth of these were observed just once. The ten largest make up 23% of the sample.

The sequencing input was PBMCs or a T cell subset sorted from them (not recorded which). The chain was built from TRBV7-3 and TRBJ2-7; a confident D gene designation cannot be given. This TCR derives from an adult woman who had mild COVID-19 (a few samples of this study predate the infection). The sample titles of this study are shuffled in the database, so cell type and time point are left out; the donor was told from shared clones. The CDR3 region reads CASSPSDGRYEQYF. The DNA sequence reads TGTGCCAGCAGCCCATCCGACGGACGATACGAGCAGTACTTC.